Listed below are T cell receptor beta chains from one sample, sequenced in a study of long-term antiretroviral therapy in people with HIV. TCRdb's copy holds only in-frame clones and misses some; the assay was immunoSEQ multiplex PCR. Here the sample spans tens of thousands of clones, about 95% being singletons. This material consisted of unsorted PBMCs, taken 3.7 years after starting antiretroviral therapy. All receptors come from a woman between 50 and 59 years old with HIV. The CDR3 runs from the conserved cysteine through the conserved F or W. A D gene is named only where the DNA matches it firmly. Clone size is stated in some rows and not others, as once, few, many or a class when expanded.

J gene: TRBJ1-2; V gene: TRBV18; clone size: .; D gene: .; CDR3 DNA: TGTGCCAGCTCACCTCCGGGGCCACTCTATGGCTACACCTTC; CDR3 protein: CASSPPGPLYGYTF
J gene: TRBJ1-6; V gene: TRBV19; clone size: .; D gene: TRBD1; CDR3 DNA: TGTGCCAGTAACGACAGGGGCAATTCACCCCTCCACTTT; CDR3 protein: CASNDRGNSPLHF
J gene: TRBJ1-1; V gene: TRBV1; clone size: .; D gene: .; CDR3 DNA: TGCACCAGCAGCCAAGGGGATACCGTAGGCAAGAACACTGAAGCTTTCTTT; CDR3 protein: CTSSQGDTVGKNTEAFF
J gene: TRBJ1-2; V gene: TRBV4-1; clone size: .; D gene: TRBD1; CDR3 DNA: TGCGCCAGCACCTCACCCATCCGGGACAGGGGGCCCGAAGACTATGGCTACACCTTC; CDR3 protein: CASTSPIRDRGPEDYGYTF
J gene: TRBJ2-1; V gene: TRBV6-4; clone size: .; D gene: .; CDR3 DNA: TGTGCCAGCAGTGACAAGGGGGGCCTTGAGCAGTTCTTC; CDR3 protein: CASSDKGGLEQFF
J gene: TRBJ1-3; V gene: TRBV7-6; clone size: .; D gene: TRBD1; CDR3 DNA: TGTGCCAGCAGCTTAGCGAGGACAGGGGTCGGAAACACCATATATTTT; CDR3 protein: CASSLARTGVGNTIYF
J gene: TRBJ2-7; V gene: TRBV6-1; clone size: .; D gene: .; CDR3 DNA: TGTGCCAGCTCCGTCTCCTACGAGCAGTACTTC; CDR3 protein: CASSVSYEQYF
J gene: TRBJ2-7; V gene: TRBV6-6; clone size: .; D gene: TRBD2; CDR3 DNA: TGTGCCAGCAGTGCTACTAGCGGGGGGGCCTACGAGCAGTACTTC; CDR3 protein: CASSATSGGAYEQYF
J gene: TRBJ2-3; V gene: TRBV27; clone size: .; D gene: .; CDR3 DNA: TGTGCCAGCAGTTTAGGAGCGGCCACAGATACGCAGTATTTT; CDR3 protein: CASSLGAATDTQYF
J gene: TRBJ1-2; V gene: TRBV5-6; clone size: .; D gene: .; CDR3 DNA: TGTGCCAGCAGCTTGGGCAAACAAGGTACCTTC; CDR3 protein: CASSLGKQGTF
J gene: TRBJ2-7; V gene: TRBV19; clone size: .; D gene: TRBD2; CDR3 DNA: TGTGCCAGTAGTTCTGGGACTAGCGGGGGCCCCTACGAGCAGTACTTC; CDR3 protein: CASSSGTSGGPYEQYF
J gene: TRBJ1-2; V gene: TRBV25-1; clone size: .; D gene: TRBD1; CDR3 DNA: TGTGCCAGCATAGACAGGGAAGGCGGCTACACCTTC; CDR3 protein: CASIDREGGYTF
J gene: TRBJ2-4; V gene: TRBV2; clone size: .; D gene: .; CDR3 DNA: TGTGCCAGCAGTGATAAAAGGGTGGTAACCAAAAACATTCAGTACTTC; CDR3 protein: CASSDKRVVTKNIQYF
J gene: TRBJ1-3; V gene: TRBV5-5; clone size: .; D gene: .; CDR3 DNA: TGTACCAGCAGTTATATCCCCGGACCCGGGTCTGGAAACACCATATATTTT; CDR3 protein: CTSSYIPGPGSGNTIYF
J gene: TRBJ2-2; V gene: TRBV7-7; clone size: once; D gene: TRBD1; CDR3 DNA: TGTGCTAGCAAACCAGGGGGCACCGGGGAGCTGTTTTTT; CDR3 protein: CASKPGGTGELFF
J gene: TRBJ2-5; V gene: TRBV5-1; clone size: .; D gene: .; CDR3 DNA: TGCGCCAGCAGCCCATTCTCAGAGACCCAGTACTTC; CDR3 protein: CASSPFSETQYF
J gene: TRBJ2-3; V gene: TRBV6-6; clone size: once; D gene: TRBD2; CDR3 DNA: TGTGCCAGCGCCGGGACTAGCAACACAGATACGCAGTATTTT; CDR3 protein: CASAGTSNTDTQYF
J gene: TRBJ1-1; V gene: TRBV19; clone size: .; D gene: TRBD1; CDR3 DNA: TGTGCCAGTAGTATGACAGGGGTCTTTACTGAAGCTTTCTTT; CDR3 protein: CASSMTGVFTEAFF
J gene: TRBJ1-1; V gene: TRBV4-3; clone size: .; D gene: .; CDR3 DNA: TGCGCCAGCAGCCAACGACTGGCAGGGCGGGCTTTCTTT; CDR3 protein: CASSQRLAGRAFF
J gene: TRBJ2-3; V gene: TRBV11-2; clone size: .; D gene: .; CDR3 DNA: TGTGCCAGCAGCTTGGGACGAAGCACAGATACGCAGTATTTT; CDR3 protein: CASSLGRSTDTQYF
J gene: TRBJ1-5; V gene: TRBV10-1; clone size: once; D gene: .; CDR3 DNA: TGCGCCAGCAGTGAGTCAGGACAGCCCCAGCATTTT; CDR3 protein: CASSESGQPQHF
J gene: TRBJ1-3; V gene: TRBV10-3; clone size: .; D gene: TRBD1; CDR3 DNA: TGTGCCATCAGTAGCCGGGACAGGGGTACCGTGGATTCTGGAAACACCATATATTTT; CDR3 protein: CAISSRDRGTVDSGNTIYF
J gene: TRBJ2-1; V gene: TRBV2; clone size: .; D gene: .; CDR3 DNA: TGTGCCAGCACCGGCGGGGTGAGCTCCTACAATGAGCAGTTCTTC; CDR3 protein: CASTGGVSSYNEQFF
J gene: TRBJ2-3; V gene: TRBV5-1; clone size: .; D gene: TRBD2; CDR3 DNA: TGCGCCAGCAGCTTCGGGGGGTCAGATACGCAGTATTTT; CDR3 protein: CASSFGGSDTQYF
J gene: TRBJ1-1; V gene: TRBV29-1; clone size: .; D gene: .; CDR3 DNA: TGCAGCGTCGCAGAGAACACTGAAGCTTTCTTT; CDR3 protein: CSVAENTEAFF
J gene: TRBJ2-6; V gene: TRBV7-9; clone size: few; D gene: .; CDR3 DNA: TGTGCCAGCAGCCATTGGACGGGGATAAGCTCTGGGGCCAACGTCCTGACTTTC; CDR3 protein: CASSHWTGISSGANVLTF
J gene: TRBJ2-1; V gene: TRBV6-5; clone size: .; D gene: TRBD1; CDR3 DNA: TGTGCCAGCGGGCCGGGACAGGCATACAATGAGCAGTTCTTC; CDR3 protein: CASGPGQAYNEQFF
J gene: TRBJ1-2; V gene: TRBV30; clone size: .; D gene: .; CDR3 DNA: TGTGCCTGGAGTCATACCACAGGGACTGGCTACACCTTC; CDR3 protein: CAWSHTTGTGYTF
J gene: TRBJ2-5; V gene: TRBV7-2; clone size: .; D gene: .; CDR3 DNA: TGTGCCAGCAAGCCATACGGGGTAGGGGTCAAAGAGACCCAGTACTTC; CDR3 protein: CASKPYGVGVKETQYF
J gene: TRBJ2-3; V gene: TRBV27; clone size: .; D gene: .; CDR3 DNA: TGTGCCAGCAGTTTAGCGAGGATGTCCGATACGCAGTATTTT; CDR3 protein: CASSLARMSDTQYF
J gene: TRBJ1-1; V gene: TRBV7-3; clone size: .; D gene: .; CDR3 DNA: TGTGCCAGCGGACTTACGGGGACTGAAGCTTTCTTT; CDR3 protein: CASGLTGTEAFF
J gene: TRBJ2-7; V gene: TRBV5-1; clone size: .; D gene: .; CDR3 DNA: TGCGCCAGCAGCTTGGAAACAGACGGGGTGCAGTACTTC; CDR3 protein: CASSLETDGVQYF
J gene: TRBJ2-1; V gene: TRBV6-1; clone size: .; D gene: TRBD1; CDR3 DNA: TGTGCCAGCAGGACGACAGGGGGCTTCTATGAGCAGTTCTTC; CDR3 protein: CASRTTGGFYEQFF
J gene: TRBJ2-5; V gene: TRBV5-4; clone size: .; D gene: .; CDR3 DNA: TGTGCCAGCAGCTTGGAACCCCCGACCCAGTACTTC; CDR3 protein: CASSLEPPTQYF